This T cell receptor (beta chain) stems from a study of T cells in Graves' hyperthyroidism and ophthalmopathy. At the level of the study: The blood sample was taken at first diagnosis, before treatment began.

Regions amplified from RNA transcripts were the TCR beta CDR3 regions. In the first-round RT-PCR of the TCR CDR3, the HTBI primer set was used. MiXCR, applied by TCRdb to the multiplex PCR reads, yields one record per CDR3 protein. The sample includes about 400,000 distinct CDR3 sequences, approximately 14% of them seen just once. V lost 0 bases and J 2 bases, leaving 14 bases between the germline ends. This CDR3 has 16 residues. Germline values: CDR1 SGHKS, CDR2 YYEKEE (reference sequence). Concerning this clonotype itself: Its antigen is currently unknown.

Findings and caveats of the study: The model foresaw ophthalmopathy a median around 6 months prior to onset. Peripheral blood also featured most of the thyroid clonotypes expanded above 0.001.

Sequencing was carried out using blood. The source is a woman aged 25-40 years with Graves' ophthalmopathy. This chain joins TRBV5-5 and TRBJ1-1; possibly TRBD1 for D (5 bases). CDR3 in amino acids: CASSLVVRGGNTEAFF. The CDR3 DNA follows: TGTGCCAGCAGCTTGGTGGTGCGGGGGGGAAACACTGAAGCTTTCTTT.